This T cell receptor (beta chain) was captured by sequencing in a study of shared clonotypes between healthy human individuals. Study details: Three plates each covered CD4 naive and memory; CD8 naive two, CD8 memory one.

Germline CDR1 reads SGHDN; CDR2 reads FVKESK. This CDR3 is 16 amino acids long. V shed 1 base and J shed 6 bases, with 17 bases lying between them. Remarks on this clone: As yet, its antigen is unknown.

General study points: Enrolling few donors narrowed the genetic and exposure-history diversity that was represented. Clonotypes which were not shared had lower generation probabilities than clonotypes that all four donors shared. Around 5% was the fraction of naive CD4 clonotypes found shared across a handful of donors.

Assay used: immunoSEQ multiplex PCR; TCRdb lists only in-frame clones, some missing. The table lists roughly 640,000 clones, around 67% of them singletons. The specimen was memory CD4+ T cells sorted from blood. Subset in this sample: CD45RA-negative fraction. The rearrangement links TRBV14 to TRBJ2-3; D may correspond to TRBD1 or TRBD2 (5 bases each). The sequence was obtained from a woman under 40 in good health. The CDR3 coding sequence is TGTGCCAGCAGCCAAGGGGCAGGGAGAATTGAGGATACGCAGTATTTT. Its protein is CASSQGAGRIEDTQYF. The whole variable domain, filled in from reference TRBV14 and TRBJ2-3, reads EAGVTQFPSHSVIEKGQTVTLRCDPISGHDNLYWYRRVMGKEIKFLLHFVKESKQDESGMPNNRFLAERTGGTYSTLKVQPAELEDSGVYFCASSQGAGRIEDTQYFGPGTRLTVL.